The rows below give T cell receptor beta chains drawn from one sample of a study of T cells after yellow fever vaccination. TCRdb fed the 5' RACE reads into MiXCR, producing one record per CDR3 protein. The table records 300,000 to 350,000 distinct CDR3 sequences, around 4.3% of them present only once. Sequenced material: PBMCs, taken 15 days after the yellow fever booster vaccination. The receptors stem from a man younger than 35 who received the YFV17D yellow fever vaccine. Both conserved end residues are part of each CDR3. The order of the fields is clone size, V gene, J gene, D gene, CDR3 protein, CDR3 DNA. The D gene is left open where the match is weak. The size entry is marked missing in some rows and otherwise reads once, few, many or a size class.

clone size: few
V gene: TRBV7-3
J gene: TRBJ2-3
D gene: TRBD2
CDR3 protein: CASSHSGGGADTQYF
CDR3 DNA: TGTGCCAGCAGCCATAGCGGGGGTGGCGCAGATACGCAGTATTTT

clone size: many
V gene: TRBV6-5
J gene: TRBJ1-1
D gene: -
CDR3 protein: CASSDIRQVGTEAFF
CDR3 DNA: TGTGCCAGCAGTGACATCCGTCAGGTGGGCACTGAAGCTTTCTTT

clone size: many
V gene: TRBV6-6
J gene: TRBJ2-2
D gene: -
CDR3 protein: CASSFRMNTGELFF
CDR3 DNA: TGTGCCAGCAGTTTTCGGATGAACACCGGGGAGCTGTTTTTT

clone size: few
V gene: TRBV3-1
J gene: TRBJ2-1
D gene: TRBD1
CDR3 protein: CASSQGRDRVPYNEQFF
CDR3 DNA: TGTGCCAGCAGCCAAGGTAGGGACAGGGTCCCCTACAATGAGCAGTTCTTC

clone size: few
V gene: TRBV20-1
J gene: TRBJ1-2
D gene: -
CDR3 protein: CSARDQAGYTF
CDR3 DNA: TGCAGTGCTAGAGATCAGGCTGGCTACACCTTC

clone size: few
V gene: TRBV11-2
J gene: TRBJ1-4
D gene: TRBD1
CDR3 protein: CASSKTGVEEKLFF
CDR3 DNA: TGTGCCAGCAGCAAGACAGGGGTGGAGGAAAAACTGTTTTTT

clone size: many
V gene: TRBV9
J gene: TRBJ2-1
D gene: -
CDR3 protein: CASNPDPNNEQFF
CDR3 DNA: TGTGCCAGCAACCCTGACCCGAACAATGAGCAGTTCTTC

clone size: few
V gene: TRBV6-5
J gene: TRBJ2-2
D gene: TRBD2
CDR3 protein: CASSYGTSGTGELFF
CDR3 DNA: TGTGCCAGCAGTTACGGGACTAGCGGGACCGGGGAGCTGTTTTTT

clone size: -
V gene: TRBV28
J gene: TRBJ2-1
D gene: TRBD2
CDR3 protein: CASSSLRGGINEQFF
CDR3 DNA: TGTGCCAGCAGTTCTCTGCGGGGGGGTATCAATGAGCAGTTCTTC

clone size: many
V gene: TRBV5-1
J gene: TRBJ1-6
D gene: -
CDR3 protein: CASSLVGPRSSYNSPLHF
CDR3 DNA: TGCGCCAGCAGCTTGGTTGGACCCCGGAGCTCCTATAATTCACCCCTCCACTTT

clone size: many
V gene: TRBV6-2/TRBV6-3
J gene: TRBJ2-3
D gene: -
CDR3 protein: CASRNGGADTQYF
CDR3 DNA: TGTGCCAGCAGGAACGGCGGGGCCGATACGCAGTATTTT

clone size: -
V gene: TRBV2
J gene: TRBJ2-5
D gene: TRBD1
CDR3 protein: CASSEWDRVRETQYF
CDR3 DNA: TGTGCCAGCAGTGAATGGGACAGGGTCCGGGAGACCCAGTACTTC

clone size: many
V gene: TRBV7-2
J gene: TRBJ1-2
D gene: -
CDR3 protein: CASSSRRPYGYTF
CDR3 DNA: TGTGCCAGCAGCTCGCGACGGCCCTATGGCTACACCTTC

clone size: few
V gene: TRBV4-3
J gene: TRBJ2-5
D gene: TRBD2
CDR3 protein: CASSQDYALAGAQETQYF
CDR3 DNA: TGCGCCAGCAGCCAAGATTATGCCCTAGCGGGAGCCCAAGAGACCCAGTACTTC

clone size: -
V gene: TRBV10-3
J gene: TRBJ1-1
D gene: -
CDR3 protein: CAIEKDENTEAFF
CDR3 DNA: TGTGCCATCGAGAAAGATGAGAACACTGAAGCTTTCTTT

clone size: few
V gene: TRBV25-1
J gene: TRBJ2-7
D gene: TRBD1
CDR3 protein: CASSGRQGAWEQYF
CDR3 DNA: TGTGCCAGCAGTGGTAGACAGGGGGCCTGGGAGCAGTACTTC

clone size: -
V gene: TRBV11-2
J gene: TRBJ2-3
D gene: TRBD2
CDR3 protein: CASSFPPRSHSGVFGDTQYF
CDR3 DNA: TGTGCCAGCAGCTTCCCCCCTCGTTCTCATAGCGGGGTATTTGGAGATACGCAGTATTTT

clone size: few
V gene: TRBV7-9
J gene: TRBJ1-2
D gene: -
CDR3 protein: CASSSYRDGGYTF
CDR3 DNA: TGTGCCAGCAGCTCTTACAGGGACGGAGGCTACACCTTC

clone size: many
V gene: TRBV12-3/TRBV12-4
J gene: TRBJ2-1
D gene: TRBD1
CDR3 protein: CASSKTGGSSNEQFF
CDR3 DNA: TGTGCCAGCAGTAAGACAGGGGGCTCAAGCAATGAGCAGTTCTTC

clone size: many
V gene: TRBV5-1
J gene: TRBJ2-5
D gene: TRBD2
CDR3 protein: CASRTLSGGDQETQYF
CDR3 DNA: TGCGCCAGCCGGACCCTTAGCGGGGGGGATCAAGAGACCCAGTACTTC

clone size: many
V gene: TRBV20-1
J gene: TRBJ1-3
D gene: TRBD1
CDR3 protein: CSARDGRGPGNTIYF
CDR3 DNA: TGCAGTGCTAGAGATGGGAGGGGGCCTGGAAACACCATATATTTT

clone size: few
V gene: TRBV2
J gene: TRBJ1-6
D gene: -
CDR3 protein: CASSLEFGDTNSPLHF
CDR3 DNA: TGTGCCAGCAGTCTCGAATTCGGGGACACCAATTCACCCCTCCACTTT

clone size: many
V gene: TRBV7-8
J gene: TRBJ2-3
D gene: -
CDR3 protein: CASSSRRQITDTQYF
CDR3 DNA: TGTGCCAGCAGCTCTCGGCGACAGATCACAGATACGCAGTATTTT